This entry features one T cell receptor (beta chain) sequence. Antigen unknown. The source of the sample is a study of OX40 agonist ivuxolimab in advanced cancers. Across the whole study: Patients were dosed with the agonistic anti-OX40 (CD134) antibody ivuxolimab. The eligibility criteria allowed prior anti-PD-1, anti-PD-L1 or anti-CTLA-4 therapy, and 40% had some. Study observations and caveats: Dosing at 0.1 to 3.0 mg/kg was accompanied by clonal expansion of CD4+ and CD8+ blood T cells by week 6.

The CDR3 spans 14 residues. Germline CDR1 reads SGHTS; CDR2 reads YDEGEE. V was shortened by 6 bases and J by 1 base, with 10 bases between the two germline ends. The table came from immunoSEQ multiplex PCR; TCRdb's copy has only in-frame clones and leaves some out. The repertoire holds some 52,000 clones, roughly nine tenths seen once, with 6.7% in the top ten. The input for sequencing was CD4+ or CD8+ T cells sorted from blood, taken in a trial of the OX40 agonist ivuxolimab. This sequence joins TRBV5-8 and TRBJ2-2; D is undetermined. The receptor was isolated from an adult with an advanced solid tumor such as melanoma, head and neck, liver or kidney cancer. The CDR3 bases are TGTGCCAGCACCATGAATAGGAACACCGGGGAGCTGTTTTTT. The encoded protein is CASTMNRNTGELFF.